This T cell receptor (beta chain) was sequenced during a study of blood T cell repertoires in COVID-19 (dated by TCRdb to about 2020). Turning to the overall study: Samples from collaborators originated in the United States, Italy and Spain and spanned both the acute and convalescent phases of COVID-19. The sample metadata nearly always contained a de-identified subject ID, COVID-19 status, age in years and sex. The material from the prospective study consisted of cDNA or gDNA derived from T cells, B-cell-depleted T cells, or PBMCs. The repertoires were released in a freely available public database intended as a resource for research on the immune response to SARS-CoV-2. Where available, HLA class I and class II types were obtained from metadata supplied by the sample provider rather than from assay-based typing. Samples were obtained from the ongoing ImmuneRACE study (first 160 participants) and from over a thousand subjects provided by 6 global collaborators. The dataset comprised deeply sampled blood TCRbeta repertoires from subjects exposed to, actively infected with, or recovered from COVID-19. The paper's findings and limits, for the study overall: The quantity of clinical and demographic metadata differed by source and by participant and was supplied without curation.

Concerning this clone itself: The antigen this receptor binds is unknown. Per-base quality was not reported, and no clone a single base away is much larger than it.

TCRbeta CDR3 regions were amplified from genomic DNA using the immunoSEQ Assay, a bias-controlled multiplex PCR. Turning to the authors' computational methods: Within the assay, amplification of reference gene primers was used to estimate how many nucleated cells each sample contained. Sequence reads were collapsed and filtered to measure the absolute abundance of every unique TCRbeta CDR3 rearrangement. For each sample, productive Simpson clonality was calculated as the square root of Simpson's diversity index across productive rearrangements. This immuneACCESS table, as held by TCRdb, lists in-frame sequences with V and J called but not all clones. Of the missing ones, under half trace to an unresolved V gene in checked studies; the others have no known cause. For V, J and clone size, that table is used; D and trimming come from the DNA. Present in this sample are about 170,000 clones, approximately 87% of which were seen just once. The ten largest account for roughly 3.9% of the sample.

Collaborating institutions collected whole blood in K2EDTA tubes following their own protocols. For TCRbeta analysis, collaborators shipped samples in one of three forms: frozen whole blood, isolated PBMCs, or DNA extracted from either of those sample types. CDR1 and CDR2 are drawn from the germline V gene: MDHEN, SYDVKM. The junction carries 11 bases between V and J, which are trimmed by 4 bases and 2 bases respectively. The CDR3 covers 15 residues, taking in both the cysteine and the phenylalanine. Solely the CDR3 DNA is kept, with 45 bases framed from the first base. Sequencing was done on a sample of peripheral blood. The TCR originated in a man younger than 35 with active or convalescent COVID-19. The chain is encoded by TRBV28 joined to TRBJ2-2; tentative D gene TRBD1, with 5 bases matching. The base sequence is TGTGCCAGCAGTTCCCGCAGGGCCAACACCGGGGAGCTGTTTTTT. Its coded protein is CASSSRRANTGELFF.